This T cell receptor (beta chain) came from a study of early T cells in non-severe SARS-CoV-2 infection. For the study at large: Sequenced material consisted of bulk RNA (from unsorted whole blood), and chains were unpaired. General study results and limits: Comparison of clonotypes with VDJdb favored anti-spike CD8 responses while missing private and CD4 specificities.

The CDR3 loop spans 12 amino acids. Trimming cost V 5 bases and J 4 bases, with 7 bases left between them. Germline V lookup: CDR1 SGDLS, CDR2 YYNGEE. The TCR library protocol attached unique molecular identifiers to the individual cDNA molecules. One entry per CDR3 protein results from TCRdb running MiXCR on the 5' RACE reads. The table records some 21,000 distinct CDR3 sequences, about 5.3% of them present only once. This clonotype was recorded a few times. What it recognizes is unknown. The chain couples TRBV9 to TRBJ2-1; D not resolved. This TCR came from an adult who was a healthcare worker with PCR-confirmed SARS-CoV-2 infection or an uninfected control (not recorded which). The sample taken for sequencing was whole blood. CDR3 bases: TGTGCCAGCAGTGTCGGGTACAATGAGCAGTTCTTC. This sequence encodes CASSVGYNEQFF.